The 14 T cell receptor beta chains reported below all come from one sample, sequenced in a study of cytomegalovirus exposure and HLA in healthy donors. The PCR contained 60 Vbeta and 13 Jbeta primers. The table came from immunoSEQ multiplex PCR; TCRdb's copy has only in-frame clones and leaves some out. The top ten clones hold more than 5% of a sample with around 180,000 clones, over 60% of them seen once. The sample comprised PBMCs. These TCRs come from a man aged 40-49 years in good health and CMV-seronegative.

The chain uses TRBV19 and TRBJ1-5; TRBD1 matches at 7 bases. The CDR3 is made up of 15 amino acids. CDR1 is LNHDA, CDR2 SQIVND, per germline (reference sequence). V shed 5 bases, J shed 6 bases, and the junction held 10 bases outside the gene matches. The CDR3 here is CASSGQVVSGQPQHF. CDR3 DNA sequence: TGTGCCAGTAGTGGACAGGTCGTTTCTGGTCAGCCCCAGCATTTT.

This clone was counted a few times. For the CDR3, the DNA is TGTGCTAGTGCCCCTCAAGGGAGTCGTTATAGCAATCAGCCCCAGCATTTT. Translating gives CASAPQGSRYSNQPQHF. The chain carries TRBV12-5 and TRBJ1-5; D is unresolved. V lost 7 bases to trimming and J lost 0 bases, with 19 bases between them. The CDR3 is 17 amino acids. Germline V CDR1 and CDR2: LGHNT, FRNRAP.

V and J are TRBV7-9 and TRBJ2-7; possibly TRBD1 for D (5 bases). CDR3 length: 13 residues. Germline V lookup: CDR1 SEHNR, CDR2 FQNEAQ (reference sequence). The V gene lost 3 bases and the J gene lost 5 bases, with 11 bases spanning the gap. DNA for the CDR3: TGTGCCAGCAGCTTGGGCAGGGCCAACGAGCAGTACTTC. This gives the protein CASSLGRANEQYF.

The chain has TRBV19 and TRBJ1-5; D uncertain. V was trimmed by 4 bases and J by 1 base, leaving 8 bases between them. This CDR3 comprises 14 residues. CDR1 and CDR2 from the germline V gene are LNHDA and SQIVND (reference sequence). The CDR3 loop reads CASSTEWSNQPQHF. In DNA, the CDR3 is TGTGCCAGTAGTACTGAGTGGAGCAATCAGCCCCAGCATTTT.

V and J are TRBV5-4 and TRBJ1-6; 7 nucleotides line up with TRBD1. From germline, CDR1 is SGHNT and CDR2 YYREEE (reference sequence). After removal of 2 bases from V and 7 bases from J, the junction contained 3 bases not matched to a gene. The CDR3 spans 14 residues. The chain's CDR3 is CASSFATGNSPLHF. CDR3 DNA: TGTGCCAGCAGCTTCGCGACAGGGAATTCACCCCTCCACTTT.

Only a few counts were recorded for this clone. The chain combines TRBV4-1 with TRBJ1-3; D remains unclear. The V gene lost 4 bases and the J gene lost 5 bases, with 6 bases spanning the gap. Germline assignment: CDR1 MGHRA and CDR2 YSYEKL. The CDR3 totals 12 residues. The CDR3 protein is CASSLERNTIYF. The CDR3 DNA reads TGCGCCAGCAGCCTCGAGCGAAACACCATATATTTT.

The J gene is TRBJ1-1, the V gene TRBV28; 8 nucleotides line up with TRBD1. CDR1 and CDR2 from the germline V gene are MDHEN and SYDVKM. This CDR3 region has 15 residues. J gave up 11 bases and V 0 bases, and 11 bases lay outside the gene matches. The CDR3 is CASSLWGQDRKNAFF. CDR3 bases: TGTGCCAGCAGTTTATGGGGACAGGACCGTAAGAACGCTTTCTTT.

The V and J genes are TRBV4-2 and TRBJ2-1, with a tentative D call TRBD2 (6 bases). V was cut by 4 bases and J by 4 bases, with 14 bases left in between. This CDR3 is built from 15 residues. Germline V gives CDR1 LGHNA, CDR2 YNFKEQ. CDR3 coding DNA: TGTGCCAGCAGCCCGGGACTCCGATTTTACAATGAGCAGTTCTTC. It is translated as CASSPGLRFYNEQFF.

The CDR3 loop is CASSEWDTSTDTQYF. The CDR3 DNA reads as TGTGCCAGCAGTGAATGGGACACCAGCACAGATACGCAGTATTTT. The J gene is TRBJ2-3, the V gene TRBV6-1, with a possible D match to TRBD1 (6 bases). From germline, CDR1 is MNHNS and CDR2 SASEGT. V lost 2 bases and J 0 bases, leaving 9 bases between the germline ends. The CDR3 has 15 residues.

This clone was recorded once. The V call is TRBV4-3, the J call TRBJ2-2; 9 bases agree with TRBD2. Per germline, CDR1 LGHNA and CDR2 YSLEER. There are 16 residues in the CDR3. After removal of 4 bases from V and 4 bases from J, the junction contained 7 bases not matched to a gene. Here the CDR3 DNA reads TGCGCCAGCAGCCCGGCGGGGGGGCCGGTCACCGGGGAGCTGTTTTTT. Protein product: CASSPAGGPVTGELFF.

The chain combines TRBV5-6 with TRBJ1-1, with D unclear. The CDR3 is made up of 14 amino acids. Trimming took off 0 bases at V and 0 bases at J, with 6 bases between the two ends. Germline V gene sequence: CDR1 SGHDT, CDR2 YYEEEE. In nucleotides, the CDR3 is TGTGCCAGCAGCTTGGTCAGGTTGAACACTGAAGCTTTCTTT. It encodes CASSLVRLNTEAFF.

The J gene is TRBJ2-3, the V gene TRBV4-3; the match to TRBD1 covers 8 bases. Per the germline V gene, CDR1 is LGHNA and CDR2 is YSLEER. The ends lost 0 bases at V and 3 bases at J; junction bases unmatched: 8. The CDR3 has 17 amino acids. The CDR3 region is CASSQDIGGQGTDTQYF. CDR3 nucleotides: TGCGCCAGCAGCCAAGATATAGGTGGACAGGGAACAGATACGCAGTATTTT.

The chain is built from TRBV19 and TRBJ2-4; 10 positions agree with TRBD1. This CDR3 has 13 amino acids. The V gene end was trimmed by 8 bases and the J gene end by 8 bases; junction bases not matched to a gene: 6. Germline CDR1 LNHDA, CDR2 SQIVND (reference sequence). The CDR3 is CASGTGDRDIQYF. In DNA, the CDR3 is TGTGCCAGTGGGACAGGGGATCGAGACATTCAGTACTTC.

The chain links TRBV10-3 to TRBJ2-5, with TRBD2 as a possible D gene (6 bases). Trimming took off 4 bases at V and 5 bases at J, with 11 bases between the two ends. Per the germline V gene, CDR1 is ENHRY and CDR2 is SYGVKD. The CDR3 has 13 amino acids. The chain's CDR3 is CAISGRGEETQYF. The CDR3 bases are TGTGCCATCAGTGGGCGGGGCGAGGAGACCCAGTACTTC.